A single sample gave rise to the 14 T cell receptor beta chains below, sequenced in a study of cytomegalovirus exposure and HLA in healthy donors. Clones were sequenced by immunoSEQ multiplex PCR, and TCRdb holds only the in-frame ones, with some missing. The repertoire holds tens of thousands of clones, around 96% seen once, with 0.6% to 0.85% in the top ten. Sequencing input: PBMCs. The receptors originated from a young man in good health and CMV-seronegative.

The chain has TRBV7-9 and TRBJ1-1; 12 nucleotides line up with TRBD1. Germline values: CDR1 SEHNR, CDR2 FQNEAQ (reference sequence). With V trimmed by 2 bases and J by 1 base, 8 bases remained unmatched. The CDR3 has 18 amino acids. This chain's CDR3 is CASSLWDRGLYENTEAFF. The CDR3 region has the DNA TGTGCCAGCAGCTTATGGGACAGGGGGCTCTACGAGAACACTGAAGCTTTCTTT.

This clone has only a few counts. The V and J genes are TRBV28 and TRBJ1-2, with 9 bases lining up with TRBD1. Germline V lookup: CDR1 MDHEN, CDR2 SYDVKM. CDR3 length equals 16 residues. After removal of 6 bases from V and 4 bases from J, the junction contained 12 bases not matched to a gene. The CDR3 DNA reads TGTGCCAGCAGAGTGGGGGGAACAGGGGGCGGCTATGGCTACACCTTC. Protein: CASRVGGTGGGYGYTF.

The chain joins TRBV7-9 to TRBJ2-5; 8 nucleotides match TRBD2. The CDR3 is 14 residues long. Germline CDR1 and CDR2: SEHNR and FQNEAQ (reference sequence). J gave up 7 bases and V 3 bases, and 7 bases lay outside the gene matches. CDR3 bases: TGTGCCAGCAGCTTGGGAGCGGGAGCGGGGACCCAGTACTTC. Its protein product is CASSLGAGAGTQYF.

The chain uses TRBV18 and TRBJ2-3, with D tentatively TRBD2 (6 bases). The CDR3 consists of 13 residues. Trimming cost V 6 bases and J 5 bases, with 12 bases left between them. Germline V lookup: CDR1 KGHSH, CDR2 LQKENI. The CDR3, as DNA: TGTGCCAGCTCCCCTCGAGCGGGAGATACGCAGTATTTT. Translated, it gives CASSPRAGDTQYF. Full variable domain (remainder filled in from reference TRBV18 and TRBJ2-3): NAGVMQNPRHLVRRRGQEARLRCSPMKGHSHVYWYRQLPEEGLKFMVYLQKENIIDESGMPKERFSAEFPKEGPSILRIQQVVRGDSAAYFCASSPRAGDTQYFGPGTRLTVL.

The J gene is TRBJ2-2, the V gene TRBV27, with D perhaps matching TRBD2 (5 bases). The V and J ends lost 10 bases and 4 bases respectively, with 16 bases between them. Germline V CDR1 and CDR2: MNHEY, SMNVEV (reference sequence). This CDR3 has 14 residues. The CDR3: CATSRLASTGELFF. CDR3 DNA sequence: TGTGCCACTTCTCGGCTAGCTAGCACCGGGGAGCTGTTTTTT.

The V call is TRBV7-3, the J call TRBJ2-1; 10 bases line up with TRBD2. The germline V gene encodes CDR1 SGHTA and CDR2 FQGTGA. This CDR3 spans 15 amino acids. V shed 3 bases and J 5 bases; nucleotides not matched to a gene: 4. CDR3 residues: CASSFLAGANNEQFF. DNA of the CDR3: TGTGCCAGCAGCTTCCTAGCGGGAGCGAACAATGAGCAGTTCTTC.

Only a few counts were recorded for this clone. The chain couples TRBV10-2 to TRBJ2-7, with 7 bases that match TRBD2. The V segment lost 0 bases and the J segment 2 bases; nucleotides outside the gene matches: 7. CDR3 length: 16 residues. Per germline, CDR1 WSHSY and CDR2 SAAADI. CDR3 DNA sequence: TGCGCCAGCAGTGAGTCGTTGGGTGCGGGGGCCTACGAGCAGTACTTC. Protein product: CASSESLGAGAYEQYF.

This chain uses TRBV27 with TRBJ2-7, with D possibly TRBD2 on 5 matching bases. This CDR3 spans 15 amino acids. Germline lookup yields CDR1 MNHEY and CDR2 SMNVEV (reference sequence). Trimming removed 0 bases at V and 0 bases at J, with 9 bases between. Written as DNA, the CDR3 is TGTGCCAGCAGTTTATCGAGGGCAGACTCCTACGAGCAGTACTTC. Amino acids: CASSLSRADSYEQYF.

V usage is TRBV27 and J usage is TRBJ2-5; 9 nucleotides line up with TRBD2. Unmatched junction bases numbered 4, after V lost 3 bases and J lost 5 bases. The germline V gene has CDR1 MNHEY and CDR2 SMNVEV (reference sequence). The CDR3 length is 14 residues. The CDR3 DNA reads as TGTGCCAGCAGTTTTAGCGGGAGAAGTGAGACCCAGTACTTC. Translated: CASSFSGRSETQYF.

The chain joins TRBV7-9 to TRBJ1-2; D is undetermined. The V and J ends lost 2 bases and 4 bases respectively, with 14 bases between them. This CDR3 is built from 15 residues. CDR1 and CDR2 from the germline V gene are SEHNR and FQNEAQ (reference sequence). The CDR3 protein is CASSLQPESVYGYTF. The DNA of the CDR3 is TGTGCCAGCAGCTTACAACCGGAAAGCGTCTATGGCTACACCTTC.

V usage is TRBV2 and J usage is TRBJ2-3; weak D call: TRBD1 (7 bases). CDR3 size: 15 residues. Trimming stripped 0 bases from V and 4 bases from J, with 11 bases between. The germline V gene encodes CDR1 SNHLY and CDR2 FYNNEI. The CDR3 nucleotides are TGTGCCAGCAGTGAAGCCCCCAGGGGGGCAGATACGCAGTATTTT. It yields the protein CASSEAPRGADTQYF.

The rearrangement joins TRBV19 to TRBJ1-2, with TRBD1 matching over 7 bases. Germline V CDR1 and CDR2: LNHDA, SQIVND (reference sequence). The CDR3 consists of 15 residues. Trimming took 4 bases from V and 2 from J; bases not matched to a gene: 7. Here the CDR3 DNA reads TGTGCCAGTAGTACCCAGGGACAGTTAAACTATGGCTACACCTTC. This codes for CASSTQGQLNYGYTF.

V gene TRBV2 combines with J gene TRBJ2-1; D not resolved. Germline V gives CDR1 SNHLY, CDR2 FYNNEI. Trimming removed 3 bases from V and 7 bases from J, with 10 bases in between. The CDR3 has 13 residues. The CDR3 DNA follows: TGTGCCAGCAGTGATGTATCGTTAAATGAGCAGTTCTTC. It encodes CASSDVSLNEQFF.

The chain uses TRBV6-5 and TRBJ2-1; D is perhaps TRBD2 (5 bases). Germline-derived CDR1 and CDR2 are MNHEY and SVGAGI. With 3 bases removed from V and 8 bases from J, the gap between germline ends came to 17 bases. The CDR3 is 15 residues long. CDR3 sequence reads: CASSYDGGPRYEQFF. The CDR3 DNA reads TGTGCCAGCAGTTATGATGGCGGGCCGCGTTATGAGCAGTTCTTC.